The present entry profiles one T cell receptor beta chain with its context. This specimen belongs to a study of cytomegalovirus exposure and HLA in healthy donors. 13 Jbeta primers and 60 Vbeta primers were used for the PCR. Sequencing used immunoSEQ multiplex PCR; TCRdb keeps in-frame clones, though not all of them. The data hold 120,000 or so clones, with over 15% observed a single time. V was cut by 2 bases and J by 4 bases, with 8 bases left in between. Germline CDR1 is SNHLY and CDR2 is FYNNEI. The length of the CDR3 is 13 residues. Sequenced input: PBMCs. The source of this sequence is a female donor in good health and CMV-seropositive. The rearrangement uses TRBV2 and TRBJ1-2; TRBD1 is a possible D gene (5 bases). The DNA for the CDR3 is TGTGCCAGCAGTGAAAGGGGCGTCTATGGCTACACCTTC. This encodes CASSERGVYGYTF.